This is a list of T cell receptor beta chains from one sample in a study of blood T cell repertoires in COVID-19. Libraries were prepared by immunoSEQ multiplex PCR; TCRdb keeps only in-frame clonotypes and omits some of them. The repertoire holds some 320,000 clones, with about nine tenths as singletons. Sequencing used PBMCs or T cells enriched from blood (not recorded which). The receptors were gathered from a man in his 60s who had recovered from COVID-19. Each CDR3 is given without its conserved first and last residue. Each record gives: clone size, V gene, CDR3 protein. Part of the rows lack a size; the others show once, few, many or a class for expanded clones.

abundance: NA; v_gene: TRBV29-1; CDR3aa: SVEGRPSDDSPLH
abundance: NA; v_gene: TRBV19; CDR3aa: ASIPEQGAIGNTIY
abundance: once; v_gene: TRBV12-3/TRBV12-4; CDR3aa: ASSPFSNQPQH
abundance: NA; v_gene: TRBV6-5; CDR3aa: ASSQGTVGNTIY
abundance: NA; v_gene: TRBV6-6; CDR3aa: ASSHDRVIENQPQH
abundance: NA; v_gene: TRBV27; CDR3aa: ASSSTTGTGEKTQY
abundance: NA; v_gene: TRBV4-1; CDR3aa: ASSQVGQGPYEQY
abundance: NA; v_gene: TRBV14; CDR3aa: ASSQARGGRFTGELF
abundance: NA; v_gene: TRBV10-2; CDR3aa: ASRGQGVSGELF
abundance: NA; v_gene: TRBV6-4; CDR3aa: ASSALAAGRYNEQF
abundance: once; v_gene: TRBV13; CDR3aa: ASSSNLRGSEQY
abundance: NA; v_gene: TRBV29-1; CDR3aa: SAGSGLSNTIY
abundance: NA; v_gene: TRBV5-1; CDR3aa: ASSPGTTRETQY
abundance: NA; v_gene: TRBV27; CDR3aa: ASSPGGPTYEQY
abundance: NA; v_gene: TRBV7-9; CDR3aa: ASRIVGGRENTEAF
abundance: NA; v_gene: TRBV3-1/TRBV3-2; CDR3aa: ASSHLRDRANRGNQPQH
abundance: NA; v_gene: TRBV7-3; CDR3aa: ASSLTPPSETQY
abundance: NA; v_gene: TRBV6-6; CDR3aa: ASSLTGTGPFSPLH
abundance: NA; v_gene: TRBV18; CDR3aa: ASSPGASDTQY